These 7 T cell receptor beta chains came from one sample sequenced in a study of CD8+ T cells in alopecia areata listed by TCRdb under 2018. The library came from the immunoSEQ multiplex PCR assay. For TCR sequencing, RNA was extracted from every sample and reverse transcribed into cDNA to serve as template. As stored in TCRdb, this immuneACCESS dataset retains in-frame rearrangements with V and J assigned. A fraction of the clones does not appear; measured against another copy, unresolved V genes explain less than half of the discrepancy, and the remainder lacks a known reason. This sample is represented by 180,000 or so clones; approximately 65% of them were singletons. 9.5% to 12% of the sample comes from the top ten. Interpreted using the paper, the time point label stands for: baseline before oral tofacitinib. Sequences were derived from CD8+ T cells sorted from blood, sampled at week 0. Every receptor here comes from a human donor with alopecia areata.

The chain has TRBV11-2 and TRBJ2-7, with D possibly matching TRBD1 (6 bases). The germline CDR1 and CDR2 sequences are SGHAT and FQNNGV. V was cut by 3 bases and J by 7 bases, with 13 bases left in between. This CDR3 is 13 amino acids long. The CDR3 DNA reads TGTGCCAGCAGCTTTGCGACAGGTGGGGAGCAGTACTTC. It yields the protein CASSFATGGEQYF.

V is TRBV30 and J is TRBJ2-1; 12 nucleotides line up with TRBD2. V trimming: 6 bases; J trimming: 7 bases; junction bases outside the gene matches: 4. Germline V CDR1 and CDR2: GTSNPN, SVGIG (reference sequence). The CDR3 runs 13 residues. CDR3 protein: CACLAGGLNEQFF. CDR3 DNA: TGTGCCTGTCTAGCGGGGGGGCTTAATGAGCAGTTCTTC.

This clone was seen a handful of times. The chain is built from TRBV7-9 and TRBJ2-5; D perhaps matches TRBD1 (5 bases). There are 15 residues in the CDR3. V lost 2 bases and J 3 bases, leaving 13 bases between the germline ends. Germline V lookup: CDR1 SEHNR, CDR2 FQNEAQ (reference sequence). This CDR3 reads CASSLNLQGKETQYF. CDR3 coding DNA: TGTGCCAGCAGCTTAAATCTGCAGGGAAAAGAGACCCAGTACTTC. Full variable domain (rest looked up from reference TRBV7-9 and TRBJ2-5): DTGVSQNPRHKITKRGQNVTFRCDPISEHNRLYWYRQTLGQGPEFLTYFQNEAQLEKSRLLSDRFSAERPKGSFSTLEIQRTEQGDSAMYLCASSLNLQGKETQYFGPGTRLLVL.

This clone turned up a few times. This rearrangement joins TRBV7-9 to TRBJ1-3; perhaps TRBD1 as D (5 bases). The V and J ends lost 7 bases and 7 bases respectively, with 17 bases between them. Germline V gene sequence: CDR1 SEHNR, CDR2 FQNEAQ (reference sequence). The CDR3 is 14 residues long. The CDR3 DNA sequence: TGTGCCAGCATCGATGGTTGGGGGGAGAACACCATATATTTT. Its protein is CASIDGWGENTIYF.

The V call is TRBV29-1, the J call TRBJ1-1, with D hard to call. The germline V and J ends were trimmed by 6 bases and 7 bases, with 15 bases remaining between them. This CDR3 comprises 12 residues. In germline, CDR1 is SQVTM, CDR2 ANQGSEA. The CDR3 sequence is CSVPGLQFEAFF. Written as DNA, the CDR3 is TGCAGCGTCCCCGGCCTGCAGTTTGAAGCTTTCTTT. The full variable domain, in which reference TRBV29-1 and TRBJ1-1 provide the parts outside the CDR3, is SAVISQKPSRDICQRGTSLTIQCQVDSQVTMMFWYRQQPGQSLTLIATANQGSEATYESGFVIDKFPISRPNLTFSTLTVSNMSPEDSSIYLCSVPGLQFEAFFGQGTRLTVV.

The rearrangement uses TRBV29-1 and TRBJ1-2; no definite D call. CDR3 length: 15 amino acids. The germline V and J ends were trimmed by 6 bases and 6 bases, with 23 bases remaining between them. From germline, CDR1 is SQVTM and CDR2 ANQGSEA. CDR3 residues: CSVSYTRQKYNGYTF. The CDR3 bases are TGCAGCGTATCTTACACTAGGCAGAAGTATAATGGCTACACCTTC.

This clone showed up just a few times. This sample also contains other DNA sequences that code for the same CDR3. V usage is TRBV30 and J usage is TRBJ1-1; D gene unclear. The CDR3 has 11 amino acids. V dropped 0 bases and J dropped 7 bases, with 6 bases sitting between them. CDR1 and CDR2 (germline): GTSNPN, SVGIG (reference sequence). The CDR3 loop reads CAWSVGVEAFF. CDR3 DNA sequence: TGTGCCTGGAGTGTGGGCGTTGAAGCTTTCTTT.